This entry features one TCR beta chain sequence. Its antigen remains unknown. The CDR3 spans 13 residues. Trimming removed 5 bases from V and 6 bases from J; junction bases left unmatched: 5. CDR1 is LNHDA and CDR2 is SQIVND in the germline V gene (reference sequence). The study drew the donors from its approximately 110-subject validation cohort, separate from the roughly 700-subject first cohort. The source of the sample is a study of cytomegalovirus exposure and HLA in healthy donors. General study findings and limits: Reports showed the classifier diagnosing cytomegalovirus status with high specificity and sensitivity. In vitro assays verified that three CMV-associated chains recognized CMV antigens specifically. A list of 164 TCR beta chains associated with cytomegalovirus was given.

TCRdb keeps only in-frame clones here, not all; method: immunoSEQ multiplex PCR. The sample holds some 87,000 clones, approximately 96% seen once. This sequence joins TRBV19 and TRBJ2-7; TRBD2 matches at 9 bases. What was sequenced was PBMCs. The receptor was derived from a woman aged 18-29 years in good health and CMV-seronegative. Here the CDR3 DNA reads TGTGCCAGTAGTCCTGGACTAGCGCGCGAGCAGTACTTC. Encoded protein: CASSPGLAREQYF.